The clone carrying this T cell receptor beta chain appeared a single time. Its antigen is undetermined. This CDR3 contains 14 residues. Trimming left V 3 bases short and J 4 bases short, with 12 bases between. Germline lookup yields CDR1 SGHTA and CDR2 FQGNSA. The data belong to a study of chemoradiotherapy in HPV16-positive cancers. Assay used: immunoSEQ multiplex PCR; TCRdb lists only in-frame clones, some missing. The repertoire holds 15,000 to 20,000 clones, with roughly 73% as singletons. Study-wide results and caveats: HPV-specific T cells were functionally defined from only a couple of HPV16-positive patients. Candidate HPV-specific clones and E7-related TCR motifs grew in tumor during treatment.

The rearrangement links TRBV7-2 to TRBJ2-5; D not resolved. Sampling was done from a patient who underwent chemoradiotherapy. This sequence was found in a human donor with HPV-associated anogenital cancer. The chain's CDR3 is CASSLSRQVETQYF. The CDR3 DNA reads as TGTGCCAGCAGCTTGTCTAGGCAGGTAGAGACCCAGTACTTC.